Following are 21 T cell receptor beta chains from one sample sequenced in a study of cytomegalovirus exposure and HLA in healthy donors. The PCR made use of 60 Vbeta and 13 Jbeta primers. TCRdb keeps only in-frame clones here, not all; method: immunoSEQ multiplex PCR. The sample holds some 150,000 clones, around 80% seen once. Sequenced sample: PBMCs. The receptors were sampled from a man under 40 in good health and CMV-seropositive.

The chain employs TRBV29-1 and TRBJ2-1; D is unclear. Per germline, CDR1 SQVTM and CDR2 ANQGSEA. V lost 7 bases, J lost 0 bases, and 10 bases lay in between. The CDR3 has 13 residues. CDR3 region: CSGLGSSYNEQFF. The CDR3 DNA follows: TGCAGCGGGCTAGGAAGCTCCTACAATGAGCAGTTCTTC.

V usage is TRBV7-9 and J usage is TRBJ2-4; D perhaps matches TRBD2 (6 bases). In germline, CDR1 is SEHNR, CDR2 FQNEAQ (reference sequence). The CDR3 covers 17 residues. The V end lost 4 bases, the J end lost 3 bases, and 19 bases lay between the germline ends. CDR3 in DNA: TGTGCCAGCAGCTCCCCCGCGAACGTGCGGGGCAAAAACATTCAGTACTTC. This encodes CASSSPANVRGKNIQYF.

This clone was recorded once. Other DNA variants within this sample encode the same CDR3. The CDR3 reads CASSLQGSYGYTF. CDR3 coding DNA: TGTGCCAGCAGCTTGCAGGGGTCCTACGGCTACACCTTC. This chain uses TRBV5-8 with TRBJ1-2; possible D gene TRBD1, 6 bases. The V and J ends lost 1 base and 8 bases respectively, with 12 bases between them. There are 13 residues in the CDR3. Per germline, CDR1 SGHTS and CDR2 YDEGEE.

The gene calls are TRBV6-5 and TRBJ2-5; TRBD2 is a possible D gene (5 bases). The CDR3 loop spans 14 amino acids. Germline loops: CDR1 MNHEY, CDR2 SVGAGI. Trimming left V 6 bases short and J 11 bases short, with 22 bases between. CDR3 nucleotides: TGTGCCAGCAGCCGATCGGGGTCATTAGGAGAGCAGTACTTC. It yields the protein CASSRSGSLGEQYF.

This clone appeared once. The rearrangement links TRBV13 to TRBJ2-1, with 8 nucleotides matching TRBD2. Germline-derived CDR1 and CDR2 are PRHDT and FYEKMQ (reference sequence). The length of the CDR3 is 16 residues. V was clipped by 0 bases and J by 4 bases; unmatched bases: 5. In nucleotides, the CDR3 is TGTGCCAGCAGCTTAGGCGCGGGAGGTAGATACAATGAGCAGTTCTTC. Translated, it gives CASSLGAGGRYNEQFF.

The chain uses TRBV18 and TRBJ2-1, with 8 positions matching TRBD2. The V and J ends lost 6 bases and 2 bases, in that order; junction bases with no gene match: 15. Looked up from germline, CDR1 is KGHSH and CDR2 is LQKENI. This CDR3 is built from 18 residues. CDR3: CASSLQGSSGSTYNEQFF. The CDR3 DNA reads TGTGCCAGCTCCCTCCAGGGGTCTAGCGGGTCGACCTACAATGAGCAGTTCTTC.

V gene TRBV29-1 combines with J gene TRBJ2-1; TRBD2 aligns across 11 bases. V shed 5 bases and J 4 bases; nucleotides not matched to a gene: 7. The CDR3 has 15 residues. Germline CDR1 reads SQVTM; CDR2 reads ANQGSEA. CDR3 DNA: TGCAGCGTTCAAAAAACTAGCGGGGGATACAATGAGCAGTTCTTC. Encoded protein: CSVQKTSGGYNEQFF.

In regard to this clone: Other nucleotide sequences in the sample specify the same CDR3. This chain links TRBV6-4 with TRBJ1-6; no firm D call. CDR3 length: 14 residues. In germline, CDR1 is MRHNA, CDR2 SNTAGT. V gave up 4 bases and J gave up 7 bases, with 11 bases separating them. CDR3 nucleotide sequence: TGTGCCAGCAGTGTATCTCCGGGGAATTCACCCCTCCACTTT. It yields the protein CASSVSPGNSPLHF.

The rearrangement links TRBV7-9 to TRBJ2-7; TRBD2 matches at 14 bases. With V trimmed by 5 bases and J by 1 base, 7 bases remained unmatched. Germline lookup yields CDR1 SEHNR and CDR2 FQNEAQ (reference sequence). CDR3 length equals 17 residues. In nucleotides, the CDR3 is TGTGCCAGCAGCCCCGGGACTAGCGGGGGTCCTTCCTACGAGCAGTACTTC. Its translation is CASSPGTSGGPSYEQYF.

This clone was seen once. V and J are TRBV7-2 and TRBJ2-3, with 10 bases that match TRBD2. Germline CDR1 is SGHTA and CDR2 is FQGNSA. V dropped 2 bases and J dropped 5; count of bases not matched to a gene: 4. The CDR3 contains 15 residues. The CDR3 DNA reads TGTGCCAGCAGCTTAATAGCGGGAGGATTAGATACGCAGTATTTT. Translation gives CASSLIAGGLDTQYF.

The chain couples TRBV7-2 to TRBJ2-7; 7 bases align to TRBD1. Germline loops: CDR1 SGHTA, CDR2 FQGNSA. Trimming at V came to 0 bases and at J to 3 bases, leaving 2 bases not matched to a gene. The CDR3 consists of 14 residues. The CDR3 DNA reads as TGTGCCAGCAGCTTAGCTAGGGACAGCTACGAGCAGTACTTC. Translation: CASSLARDSYEQYF.

This chain's CDR3 is CASSFHGGEETQYF. The CDR3 DNA reads TGTGCCAGCAGCTTTCACGGGGGGGAAGAGACCCAGTACTTC. This rearrangement joins TRBV7-2 to TRBJ2-5; 8 bases agree with TRBD2. The CDR3 has 14 amino acids. Trimming cost V 3 bases and J 3 bases; bases outside gene matches: 3. Germline V gene sequence: CDR1 SGHTA, CDR2 FQGNSA.

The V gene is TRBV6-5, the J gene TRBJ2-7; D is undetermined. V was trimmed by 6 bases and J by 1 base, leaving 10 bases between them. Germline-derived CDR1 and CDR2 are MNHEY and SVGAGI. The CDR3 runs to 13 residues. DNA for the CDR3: TGTGCCAGCAGCTCCAGTGGTTCCTACGAGCAGTACTTC. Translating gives CASSSSGSYEQYF.

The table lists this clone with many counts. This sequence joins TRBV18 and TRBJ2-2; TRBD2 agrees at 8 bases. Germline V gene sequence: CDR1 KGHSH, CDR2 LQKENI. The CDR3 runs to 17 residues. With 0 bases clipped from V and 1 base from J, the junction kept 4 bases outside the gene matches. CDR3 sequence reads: CASSPPLAGENTGELFF. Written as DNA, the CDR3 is TGTGCCAGCTCACCACCCCTAGCGGGTGAGAACACCGGGGAGCTGTTTTTT.

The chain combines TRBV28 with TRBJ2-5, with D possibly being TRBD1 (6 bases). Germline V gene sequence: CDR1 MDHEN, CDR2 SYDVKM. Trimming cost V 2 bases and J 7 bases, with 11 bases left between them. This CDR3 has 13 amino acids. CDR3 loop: CASSLGQIGTQYF. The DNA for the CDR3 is TGTGCCAGCAGTTTAGGACAGATAGGGACCCAGTACTTC.

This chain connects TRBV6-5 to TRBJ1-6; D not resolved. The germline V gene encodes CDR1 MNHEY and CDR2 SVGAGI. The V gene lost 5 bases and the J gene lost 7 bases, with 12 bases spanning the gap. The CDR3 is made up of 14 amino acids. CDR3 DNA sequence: TGTGCCAGCAGTGAGTGGCGGAGCAATTCACCCCTCCACTTT. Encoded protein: CASSEWRSNSPLHF.

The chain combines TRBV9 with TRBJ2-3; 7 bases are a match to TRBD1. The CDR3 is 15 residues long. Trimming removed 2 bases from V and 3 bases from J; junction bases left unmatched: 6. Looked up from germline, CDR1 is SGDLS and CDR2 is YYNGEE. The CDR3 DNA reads TGTGCCAGCAGCGTTGAGGGGGCGGGTACAGATACGCAGTATTTT. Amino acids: CASSVEGAGTDTQYF.

This CDR3 reads CSVGGQGMFEQFF. In DNA, the CDR3 is TGCAGCGTGGGGGGACAGGGGATGTTTGAGCAGTTCTTC. V and J are TRBV29-1 and TRBJ2-1, with 10 nucleotides matching TRBD1. V lost 6 bases to trimming and J lost 9 bases; unmatched junction nucleotides: 8. Germline V gene lookup returns CDR1 SQVTM and CDR2 ANQGSEA. The CDR3 covers 13 residues.

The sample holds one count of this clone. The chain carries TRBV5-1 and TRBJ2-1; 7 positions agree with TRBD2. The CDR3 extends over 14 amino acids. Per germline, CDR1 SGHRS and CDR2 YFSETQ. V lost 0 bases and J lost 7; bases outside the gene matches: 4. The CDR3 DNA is TGCGCCAGCAGCTTGGAGTGGGGAGGGAATGAGCAGTTCTTC. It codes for CASSLEWGGNEQFF.

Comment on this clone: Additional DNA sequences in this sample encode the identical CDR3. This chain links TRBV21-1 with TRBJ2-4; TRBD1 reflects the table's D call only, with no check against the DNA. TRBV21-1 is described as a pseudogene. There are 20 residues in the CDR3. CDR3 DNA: TGTGCCAGCAGCAAAGGGTGGGGACAGAGGACCAGAGAGGTTGAAAACATTCAGTACTTC. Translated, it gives CASSKGWGQRTREVENIQYF.

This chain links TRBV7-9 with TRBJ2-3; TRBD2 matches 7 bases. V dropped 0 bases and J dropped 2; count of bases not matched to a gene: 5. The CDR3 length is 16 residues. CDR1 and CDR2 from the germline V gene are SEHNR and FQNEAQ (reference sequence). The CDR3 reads CASSLATGGPTDTQYF. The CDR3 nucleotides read TGTGCCAGCAGCTTAGCAACGGGAGGCCCCACAGATACGCAGTATTTT.